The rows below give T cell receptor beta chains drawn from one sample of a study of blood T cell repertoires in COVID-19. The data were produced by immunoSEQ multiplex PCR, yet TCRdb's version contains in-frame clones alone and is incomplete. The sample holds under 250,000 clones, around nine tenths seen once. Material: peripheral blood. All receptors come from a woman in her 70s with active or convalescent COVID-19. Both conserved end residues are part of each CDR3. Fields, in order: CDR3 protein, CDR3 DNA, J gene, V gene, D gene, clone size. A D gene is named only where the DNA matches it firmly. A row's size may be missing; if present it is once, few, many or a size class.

CASSPTTATGSGANVLTF,TGTGCCAGCAGTCCCACTACGGCCACAGGATCTGGGGCCAACGTCCTGACTTTC,TRBJ2-6,TRBV6-6,NA,NA
CASSQGTNSPLHF,TGTGCCAGCAGTCAGGGTACTAATTCACCCCTCCACTTT,TRBJ1-6,TRBV28,NA,NA
CSVRGLDTQYF,TGCAGCGTCCGAGGGCTAGATACGCAGTATTTT,TRBJ2-3,TRBV29-1,NA,NA
CASSLRGWSTEAFF,TGTGCCAGCAGCTTACGAGGTTGGAGCACTGAAGCTTTCTTT,TRBJ1-1,TRBV7-2,NA,NA
CASSATGGPVDEQFF,TGCGCCAGCAGCGCTACGGGGGGGCCGGTAGATGAGCAGTTCTTC,TRBJ2-1,TRBV5-1,TRBD2,NA
CASSLKQGYQPQHF,TGCGCCAGCAGCCTTAAACAGGGATATCAGCCCCAGCATTTT,TRBJ1-5,TRBV4-1,NA,NA
CASSHLLREQFF,TGTGCCAGCAGTCACCTTCTCAGAGAGCAGTTCTTC,TRBJ2-1,TRBV12-3/TRBV12-4,NA,NA
CASSESGRGQEKLFF,TGCGCCAGCAGTGAGTCAGGCAGGGGGCAGGAAAAACTGTTTTTT,TRBJ1-4,TRBV10-1,TRBD1,NA
CASGINTEAFF,TGTGCCAGCGGCATAAACACTGAAGCTTTCTTT,TRBJ1-1,TRBV12-3/TRBV12-4,NA,NA
CASSVARGTDTQYF,TGTGCCAGCAGCGTAGCCCGGGGGACAGATACGCAGTATTTT,TRBJ2-3,TRBV9,NA,NA
CASGKTGTEAFF,TGTGCCAGTGGCAAAACGGGGACTGAAGCTTTCTTT,TRBJ1-1,TRBV19,NA,NA
CSVSGSTDTQYF,TGCAGCGTAAGCGGGAGCACAGATACGCAGTATTTT,TRBJ2-3,TRBV29-1,NA,NA
CASRRQTGTRKYF,TGTGCCAGCAGACGCCAGACCGGGACAAGAAAGTACTTC,TRBJ2-4,TRBV6-5,NA,NA
CASSLVEPISGVIEQYF,TGTGCCAGCAGCTTAGTCGAACCAATTAGCGGGGTCATCGAGCAGTACTTC,TRBJ2-7,TRBV11-2,TRBD2,NA
CASSLQIQGAGNTIYF,TGTGCCAGCAGCTTGCAAATACAGGGAGCTGGAAACACCATATATTTT,TRBJ1-3,TRBV5-4,NA,few
CASSSRTGSSYEQYF,TGTGCCAGCAGTTCTAGGACAGGTTCCTCCTACGAGCAGTACTTC,TRBJ2-7,TRBV7-2,TRBD1,NA
CASSVEGSTEAFF,TGTGCCAGCAGTGTAGAGGGATCCACTGAAGCTTTCTTT,TRBJ1-1,TRBV2,NA,few
CASSLVEGKAFF,TGTGCCAGCAGCTTAGTGGAGGGGAAAGCTTTCTTT,TRBJ1-1,TRBV7-2,NA,NA
CASSLTQGLQDTQYF,TGTGCCAGCTCCTTAACCCAGGGCTTACAGGATACGCAGTATTTT,TRBJ2-3,TRBV18,NA,NA
CASSSQGLSDEKLFF,TGCGCCAGCAGCTCCCAGGGATTAAGCGATGAAAAACTGTTTTTT,TRBJ1-4,TRBV5-1,NA,NA
CASSLQGGNQPQHF,TGTGCCAGCAGCCTACAGGGGGGTAATCAGCCCCAGCATTTT,TRBJ1-5,TRBV11-2,TRBD1,NA
CASSTQGGDYEQYF,TGTGCCAGTAGTACCCAAGGGGGAGACTACGAGCAGTACTTC,TRBJ2-7,TRBV19,NA,NA
CASSLTGVETQYF,TGTGCCAGCAGCTTAACAGGGGTGGAGACCCAGTACTTC,TRBJ2-5,TRBV7-2,TRBD1,NA
CASSVAGVLTDTQYF,TGTGCCAGCAGCGTAGCGGGGGTCCTCACAGATACGCAGTATTTT,TRBJ2-3,TRBV9,NA,NA
CASFKLSGVRDTQYF,TGTGCCAGCTTCAAACTTAGTGGTGTTCGGGATACGCAGTATTTT,TRBJ2-3,TRBV27,NA,NA
CANSNGGGDTQYF,TGTGCCAACAGTAACGGGGGTGGCGATACGCAGTATTTT,TRBJ2-3,TRBV6-5,NA,NA
CASSLELRGRDSPLHF,TGTGCCAGCAGCTTGGAATTAAGGGGAAGGGATTCACCCCTCCACTTT,TRBJ1-6,TRBV7-9,NA,NA
CSASPNSEQFF,TGCAGTGCTAGTCCGAATAGCGAGCAGTTCTTC,TRBJ2-1,TRBV20-1,NA,NA
CASSLGDRDLTEAFF,TGTGCCAGCAGCTTGGGGGACAGGGACCTCACTGAAGCTTTCTTT,TRBJ1-1,TRBV5-6,TRBD1,NA
CASSQDGRLNTEAFF,TGTGCCAGCAGCCAAGATGGGCGACTGAACACTGAAGCTTTCTTT,TRBJ1-1,TRBV3-1/TRBV3-2,NA,NA
CASRGARTAFF,TGTGCCAGCAGAGGGGCAAGAACAGCTTTCTTT,TRBJ1-1,TRBV25-1,NA,once
CASSSGTLMRPTQNEKLFF,TGCGCCAGCAGTTCCGGGACACTAATGAGGCCGACACAGAATGAAAAACTGTTTTTT,TRBJ1-4,TRBV10-1,NA,NA
CASSLIRQGSTGELFF,TGCGCCAGCAGCTTGATTCGCCAGGGTAGCACCGGGGAGCTGTTTTTT,TRBJ2-2,TRBV5-1,NA,once
CASKMTGIHGYTF,TGTGCCAGCAAAATGACAGGGATTCATGGCTACACCTTC,TRBJ1-2,TRBV5-4,TRBD1,NA
CSVVGMNTEAFF,TGCAGCGTTGTCGGGATGAACACTGAAGCTTTCTTT,TRBJ1-1,TRBV29-1,NA,NA
CASSLAREETQYF,TGTGCCAGCAGCTTGGCCCGGGAGGAGACCCAGTACTTC,TRBJ2-5,TRBV5-8,NA,NA
CASSPGQGVVSEAFF,TGTGCCAGCAGCCCGGGACAGGGAGTTGTCTCTGAAGCTTTCTTT,TRBJ1-1,TRBV9,TRBD1,NA
CASSWGGGAQHF,TGTGCCAGCAGCTGGGGGGGTGGAGCCCAGCATTTT,TRBJ1-5,TRBV13,NA,NA
CASSGQSGANVLTF,TGTGCCAGCAGCGGACAGTCTGGGGCCAACGTCCTGACTTTC,TRBJ2-6,TRBV7-9,NA,NA
CATRGLVQGSQHF,TGTGCCACCAGGGGACTGGTTCAAGGGTCCCAGCATTTT,TRBJ1-5,TRBV15,NA,NA
CASSPPSRVKDTQYF,TGTGCCAGCTCACCACCATCTAGAGTTAAGGATACGCAGTATTTT,TRBJ2-3,TRBV18,NA,NA
CASEGGNGELFF,TGTGCCAGCGAAGGGGGAAACGGGGAGCTGTTTTTT,TRBJ2-2,TRBV6-5,NA,NA
CAISTGTGGAVGELFF,TGTGCCATCAGTACCGGGACAGGGGGCGCGGTCGGGGAGCTGTTTTTT,TRBJ2-2,TRBV10-3,TRBD1,once
CASRPTQRGNTEAFF,TGTGCCAGCAGGCCCACCCAAAGGGGGAACACTGAAGCTTTCTTT,TRBJ1-1,TRBV6-5,NA,NA
CASSQLRDKLLLRF,TGCGCCAGCAGTCAACTCCGGGACAAGCTTTTACTCCGCTTC,TRBJ1-2,TRBV10-1,NA,NA
CASRSGLAGVTDTQYF,TGTGCCAGCAGATCGGGACTAGCGGGGGTCACAGATACGCAGTATTTT,TRBJ2-3,TRBV11-3,TRBD2,NA
CASSLLLSTGEGGRSPLHF,TGTGCCAGCAGCCTGTTGCTGTCGACAGGGGAAGGAGGAAGATCACCCCTCCACTTT,TRBJ1-6,TRBV7-9,TRBD1,NA
CASRTTGNNQPQHF,TGTGCCAGCAGAACGACAGGGAACAATCAGCCCCAGCATTTT,TRBJ1-5,TRBV2,TRBD1,NA